This entry concerns a single TCR beta chain. Its antigen remains unknown. Trimming removed 4 bases from V and 5 bases from J; junction bases left unmatched: 5. CDR3 length: 15 residues. Looked up from germline, CDR1 is SGHRS and CDR2 is YFSETQ. TCRdb keeps only in-frame clones here, not all; method: immunoSEQ multiplex PCR. Found here are 150,000 to 190,000 clones, roughly nine tenths of them singletons; the top ten hold just under 7%. This entry belongs to a study of T cell responses to AZD1222 COVID-19 vaccine. Broader study findings: The study identified only six AZD1222 recipients as seropositive at baseline. Rises in breadth and depth of Spike-specific TCRs came after two AZD1222 doses. The sample set comprised mostly white British donors with more females, and clonal diversity was possibly underestimated.

Source: peripheral blood, taken after recovery from COVID-19. The rearrangement joins TRBV5-1 to TRBJ2-2; 10 nucleotides align to TRBD2. This sequence originates from an adult who had recovered from COVID-19. CDR3 sequence: CASSATSGTTGELFF. CDR3 bases: TGCGCCAGCAGCGCAACTAGCGGGACGACCGGGGAGCTGTTTTTT.